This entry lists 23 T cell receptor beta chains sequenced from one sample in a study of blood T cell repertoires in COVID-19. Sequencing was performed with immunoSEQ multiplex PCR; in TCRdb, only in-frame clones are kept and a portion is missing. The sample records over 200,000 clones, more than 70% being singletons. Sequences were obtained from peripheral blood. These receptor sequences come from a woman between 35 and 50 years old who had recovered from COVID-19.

The CDR3 reads CASSKLAGTPYEQYV. The CDR3 DNA reads TGTGCCAGCAGCAAACTAGCGGGAACCCCCTACGAGCAGTACGTC. V gene TRBV6-5 combines with J gene TRBJ2-7; 10 bases align to TRBD2. The CDR3 contains 15 residues. The V and J ends lost 6 bases and 2 bases, in that order; junction bases with no gene match: 7. CDR1 and CDR2 from the germline V gene are MNHEY and SVGAGI.

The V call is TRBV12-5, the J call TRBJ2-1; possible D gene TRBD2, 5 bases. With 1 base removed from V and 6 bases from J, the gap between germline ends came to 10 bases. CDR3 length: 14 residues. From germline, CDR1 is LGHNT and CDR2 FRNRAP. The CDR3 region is CASGLGGVSNEQFF. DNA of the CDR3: TGTGCTAGTGGTTTGGGGGGAGTGAGCAATGAGCAGTTCTTC.

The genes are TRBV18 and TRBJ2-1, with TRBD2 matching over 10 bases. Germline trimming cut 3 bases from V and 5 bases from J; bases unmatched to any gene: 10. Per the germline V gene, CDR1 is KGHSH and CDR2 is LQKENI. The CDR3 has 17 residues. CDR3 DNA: TGTGCCAGCTCACCCCCGGGACTAGCGAAAACCCACAATGAGCAGTTCTTC. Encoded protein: CASSPPGLAKTHNEQFF.

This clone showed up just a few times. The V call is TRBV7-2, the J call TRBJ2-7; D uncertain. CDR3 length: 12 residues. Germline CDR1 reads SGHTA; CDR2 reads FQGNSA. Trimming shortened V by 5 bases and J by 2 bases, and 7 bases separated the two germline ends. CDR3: CASSHGPYEQYF. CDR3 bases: TGTGCCAGCAGCCATGGGCCCTACGAGCAGTACTTC.

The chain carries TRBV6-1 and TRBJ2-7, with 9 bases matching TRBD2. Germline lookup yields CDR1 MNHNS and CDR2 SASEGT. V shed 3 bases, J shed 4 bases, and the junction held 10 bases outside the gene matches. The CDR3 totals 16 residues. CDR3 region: CASSDWWREGRYEQYF. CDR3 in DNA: TGTGCCAGCAGTGACTGGTGGCGGGAGGGCCGGTACGAGCAGTACTTC.

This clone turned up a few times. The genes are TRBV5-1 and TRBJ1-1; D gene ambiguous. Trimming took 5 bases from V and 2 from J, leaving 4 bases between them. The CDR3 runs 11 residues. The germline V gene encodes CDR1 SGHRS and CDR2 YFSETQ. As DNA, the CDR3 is TGCGCCAGCAGAGCAAACACTGAAGCTTTCTTT. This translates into CASRANTEAFF.

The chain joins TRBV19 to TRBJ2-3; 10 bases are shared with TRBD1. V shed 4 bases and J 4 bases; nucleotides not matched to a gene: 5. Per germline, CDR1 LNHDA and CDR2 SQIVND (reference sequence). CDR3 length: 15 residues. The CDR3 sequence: CASSTRDRGSDTQYF. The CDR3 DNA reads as TGTGCCAGTAGTACCCGGGACAGGGGTTCAGATACGCAGTATTTT.

CDR3 in amino acids: CASSIVSSGKGETQYF. The CDR3 region has the DNA TGTGCCAGTAGTATAGTGTCGAGCGGGAAGGGAGAGACCCAGTACTTC. The chain recombines TRBV19 with TRBJ2-5; 7 bases are a match to TRBD2. V shed 1 base, J shed 4 bases, and the junction held 9 bases outside the gene matches. Looked up from germline, CDR1 is LNHDA and CDR2 is SQIVND (reference sequence). This CDR3 comprises 16 residues.

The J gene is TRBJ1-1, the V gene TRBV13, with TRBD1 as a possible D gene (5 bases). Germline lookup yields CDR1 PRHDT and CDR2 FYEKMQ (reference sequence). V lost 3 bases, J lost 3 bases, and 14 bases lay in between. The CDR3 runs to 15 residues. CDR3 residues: CASSFFRTGDTEAFF. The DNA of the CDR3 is TGTGCCAGCAGCTTTTTCAGGACGGGGGACACTGAAGCTTTCTTT.

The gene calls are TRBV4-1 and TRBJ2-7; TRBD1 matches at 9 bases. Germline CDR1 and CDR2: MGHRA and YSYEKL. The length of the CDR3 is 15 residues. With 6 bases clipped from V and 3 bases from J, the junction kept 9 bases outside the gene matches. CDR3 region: CASRAGTGSFYEQYF. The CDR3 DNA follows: TGCGCCAGCAGGGCCGGGACAGGGTCTTTCTACGAGCAGTACTTC.

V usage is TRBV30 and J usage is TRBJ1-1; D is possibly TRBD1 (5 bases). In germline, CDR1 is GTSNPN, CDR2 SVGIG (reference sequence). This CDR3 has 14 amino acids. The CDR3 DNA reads TGTGCTCGGGCATCTGGGGCCCTTGGCACTGAAGCTTTCTTT. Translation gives CARASGALGTEAFF.

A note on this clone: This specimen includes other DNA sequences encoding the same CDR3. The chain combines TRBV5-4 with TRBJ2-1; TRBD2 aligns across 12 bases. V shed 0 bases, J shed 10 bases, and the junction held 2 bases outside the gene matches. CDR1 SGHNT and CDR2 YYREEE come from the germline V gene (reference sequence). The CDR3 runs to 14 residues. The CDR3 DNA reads TGTGCCAGCAGCTTGGGGCTAGCGGGAGGGGAGCAGTTCTTC. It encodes CASSLGLAGGEQFF. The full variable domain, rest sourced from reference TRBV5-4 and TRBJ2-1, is ETGVTQSPTHLIKTRGQQVTLRCSSQSGHNTVSWYQQALGQGPQFIFQYYREEENGRGNFPPRFSGLQFPNYSSELNVNALELDDSALYLCASSLGLAGGEQFFGPGTRLTVL.

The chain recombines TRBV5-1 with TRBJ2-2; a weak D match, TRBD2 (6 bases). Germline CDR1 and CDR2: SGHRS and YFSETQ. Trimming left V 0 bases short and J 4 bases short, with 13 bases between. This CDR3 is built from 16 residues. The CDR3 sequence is CASSLVSGDPTGELFF. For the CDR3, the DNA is TGCGCCAGCAGCTTGGTTAGCGGAGACCCCACCGGGGAGCTGTTTTTT.

CDR3 region: CAITGLEGGSTEAFF. CDR3 in DNA: TGTGCCATCACGGGCCTTGAGGGTGGGAGCACTGAAGCTTTCTTT. The chain combines TRBV10-3 with TRBJ1-1, with unresolved D. The CDR3 loop spans 15 amino acids. V lost 7 bases and J 4 bases, leaving 19 bases between the germline ends. The germline V gene has CDR1 ENHRY and CDR2 SYGVKD.

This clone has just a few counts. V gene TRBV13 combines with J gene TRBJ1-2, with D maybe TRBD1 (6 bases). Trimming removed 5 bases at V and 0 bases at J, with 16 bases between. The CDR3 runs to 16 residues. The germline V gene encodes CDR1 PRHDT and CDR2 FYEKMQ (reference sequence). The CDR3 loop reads CASSPGGGKPNYGYTF. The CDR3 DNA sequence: TGTGCCAGCAGCCCCGGGGGGGGCAAGCCTAACTATGGCTACACCTTC. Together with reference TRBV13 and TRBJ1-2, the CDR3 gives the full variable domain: AAGVIQSPRHLIKEKRETATLKCYPIPRHDTVYWYQQGPGQDPQFLISFYEKMQSDKGSIPDRFSAQQFSDYHSELNMSSLELGDSALYFCASSPGGGKPNYGYTFGSGTRLTVV.

This CDR3 is CASSHTGTGDEKLFF. In DNA, the CDR3 is TGTGCCAGCAGCCACACCGGGACAGGGGATGAAAAACTGTTTTTT. This chain joins TRBV5-6 and TRBJ1-4, with 10 bases fitting TRBD1. Germline V CDR1 and CDR2: SGHDT, YYEEEE. This CDR3 contains 15 residues. The V and J ends lost 4 bases and 6 bases, in that order; junction bases with no gene match: 6.

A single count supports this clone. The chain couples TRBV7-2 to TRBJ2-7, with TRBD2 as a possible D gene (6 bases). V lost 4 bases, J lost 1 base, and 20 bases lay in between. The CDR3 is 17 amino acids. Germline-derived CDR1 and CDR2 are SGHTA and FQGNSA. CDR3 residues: CASSSRPGSAQSYEQYF. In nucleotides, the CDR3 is TGTGCCAGCAGCTCCCGTCCCGGGAGCGCTCAGTCCTACGAGCAGTACTTC.

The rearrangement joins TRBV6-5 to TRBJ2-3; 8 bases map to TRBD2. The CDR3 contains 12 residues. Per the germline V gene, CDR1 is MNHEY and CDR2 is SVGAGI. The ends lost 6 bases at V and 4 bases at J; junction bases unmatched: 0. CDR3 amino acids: CASRGLADTQYF. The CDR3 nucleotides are TGTGCCAGCAGGGGACTAGCAGATACGCAGTATTTT.

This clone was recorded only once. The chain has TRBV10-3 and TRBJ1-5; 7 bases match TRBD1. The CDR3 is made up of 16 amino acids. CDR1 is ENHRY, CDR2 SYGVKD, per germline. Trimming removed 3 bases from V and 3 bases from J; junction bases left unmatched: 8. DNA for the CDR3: TGTGCCATCAGTGAAGGTAACAGGGGCCTCAATCAGCCCCAGCATTTT. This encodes CAISEGNRGLNQPQHF.

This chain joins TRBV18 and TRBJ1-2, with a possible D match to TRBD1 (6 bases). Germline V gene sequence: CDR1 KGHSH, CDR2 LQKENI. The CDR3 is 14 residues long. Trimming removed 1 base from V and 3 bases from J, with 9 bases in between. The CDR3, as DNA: TGTGCCAGCTCACCACGGACAGACTACTATGGCTACACCTTC. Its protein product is CASSPRTDYYGYTF. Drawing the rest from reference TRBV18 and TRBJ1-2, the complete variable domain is NAGVMQNPRHLVRRRGQEARLRCSPMKGHSHVYWYRQLPEEGLKFMVYLQKENIIDESGMPKERFSAEFPKEGPSILRIQQVVRGDSAAYFCASSPRTDYYGYTFGSGTRLTVV.

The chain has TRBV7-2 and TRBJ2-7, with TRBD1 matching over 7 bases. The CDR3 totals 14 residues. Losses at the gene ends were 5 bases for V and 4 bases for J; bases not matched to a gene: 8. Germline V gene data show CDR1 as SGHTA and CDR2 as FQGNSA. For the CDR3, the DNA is TGTGCCAGCAGCGATACGACAGGGCCGTACGAGCAGTACTTC. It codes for CASSDTTGPYEQYF.

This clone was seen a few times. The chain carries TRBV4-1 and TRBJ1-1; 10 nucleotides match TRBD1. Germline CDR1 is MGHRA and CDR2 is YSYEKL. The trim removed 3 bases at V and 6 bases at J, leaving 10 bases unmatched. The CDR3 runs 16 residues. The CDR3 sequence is CASSHGTGAPRAEAFF. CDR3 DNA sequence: TGCGCCAGCAGCCACGGGACAGGGGCCCCAAGGGCTGAAGCTTTCTTT.

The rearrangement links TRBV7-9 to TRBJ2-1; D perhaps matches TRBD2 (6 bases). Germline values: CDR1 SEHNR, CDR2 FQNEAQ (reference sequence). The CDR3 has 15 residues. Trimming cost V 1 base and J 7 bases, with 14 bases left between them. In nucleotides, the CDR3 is TGTGCCAGCAGCTTAGGTGGGGTAGCGGCAAATGAGCAGTTCTTC. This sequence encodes CASSLGGVAANEQFF.